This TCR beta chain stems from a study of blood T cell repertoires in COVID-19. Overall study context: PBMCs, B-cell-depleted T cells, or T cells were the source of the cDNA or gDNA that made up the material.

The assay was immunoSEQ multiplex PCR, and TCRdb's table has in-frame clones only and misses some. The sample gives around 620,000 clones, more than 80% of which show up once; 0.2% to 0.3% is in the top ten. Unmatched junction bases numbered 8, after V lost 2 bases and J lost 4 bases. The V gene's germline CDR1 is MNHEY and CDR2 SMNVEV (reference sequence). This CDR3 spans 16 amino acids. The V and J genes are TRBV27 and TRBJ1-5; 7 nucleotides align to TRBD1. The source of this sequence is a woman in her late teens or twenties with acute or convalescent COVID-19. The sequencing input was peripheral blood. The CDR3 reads CASSLGLDRPNQPQHF. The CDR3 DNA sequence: TGTGCCAGCAGTTTAGGGTTGGACAGGCCAAATCAGCCCCAGCATTTT.